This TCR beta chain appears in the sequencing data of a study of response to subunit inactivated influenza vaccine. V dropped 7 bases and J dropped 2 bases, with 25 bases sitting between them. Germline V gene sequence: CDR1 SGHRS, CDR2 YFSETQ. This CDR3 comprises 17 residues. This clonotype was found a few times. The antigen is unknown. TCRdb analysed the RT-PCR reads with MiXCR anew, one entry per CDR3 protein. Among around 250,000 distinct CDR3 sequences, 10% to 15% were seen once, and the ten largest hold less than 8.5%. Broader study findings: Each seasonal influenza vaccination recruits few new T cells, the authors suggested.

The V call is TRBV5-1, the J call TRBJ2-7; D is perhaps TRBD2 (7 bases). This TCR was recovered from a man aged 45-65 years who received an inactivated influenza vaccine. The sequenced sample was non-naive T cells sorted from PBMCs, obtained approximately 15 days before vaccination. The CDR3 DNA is TGCGCCAGCTCCTTTTCATGGAGCGGGACAACGCCCTACGAGCAGTACTTC. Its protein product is CASSFSWSGTTPYEQYF.